The next 26 T cell receptor beta chains were all read from a single sample in a study of identical twins. MiXCR, applied by TCRdb to the 5' RACE reads, yields one record per CDR3 protein. The table has roughly 720,000 distinct CDR3 sequences, roughly 20% seen once. These data were also filed under a second study, of T cells expressing NK-cell markers.

Sequencing was performed on PBMCs. Source of these receptors: a woman under 30 in good health.

J is TRBJ2-5 and V is TRBV6-2 or TRBV6-3; 7 bases are a match to TRBD2. The CDR3 spans 11 residues. V trimming: 7 bases; J trimming: 4 bases; junction bases outside the gene matches: 0. Germline values: CDR1 MNHEY, CDR2 SVGEGT. The DNA of the CDR3 is TGTGCCAGCACGGGAGGAGAGACCCAGTACTTC. This codes for CASTGGETQYF.

This clonotype was seen more than once but under ten times. This chain joins TRBV12-3 or TRBV12-4 and TRBJ2-1, with 16 nucleotides matching TRBD2. CDR3 length: 18 residues. V gave up 7 bases and J gave up 0 bases; unmatched junction bases: 6. The CDR3 spells CASKGLAGGQSSYNEQFF. The CDR3, as DNA: TGTGCCAGCAAGGGACTAGCGGGAGGGCAGAGCTCCTACAATGAGCAGTTCTTC.

This clonotype turned up a few times. J is TRBJ2-5 and V is TRBV12-3 or TRBV12-4, with TRBD2 matching 9 bases. J lost 5 bases, V lost 3 bases, and 7 bases had no gene match. This CDR3 spans 15 amino acids. CDR3 coding DNA: TGTGCCAGCAGTTTGTACGGGGCGGGAGGGGAGACCCAGTACTTC. Its translation is CASSLYGAGGETQYF.

This clonotype was seen many times. The rearrangement joins TRBV5-1 to TRBJ1-6, with a weak D call TRBD1 (5 bases). Germline-derived CDR1 and CDR2 are SGHRS and YFSETQ. The V end was cut by 0 bases, the J end by 4 bases, with 8 bases between. CDR3 length: 15 amino acids. CDR3 nucleotide sequence: TGCGCCAGCAGCTTGGGACAGATGTATAATTCACCCCTCCACTTT. This translates into CASSLGQMYNSPLHF. The full variable domain, completed using reference TRBV5-1 and TRBJ1-6, is KAGVTQTPRYLIKTRGQQVTLSCSPISGHRSVSWYQQTPGQGLQFLFEYFSETQRNKGNFPGRFSGRQFSNSRSEMNVSTLELGDSALYLCASSLGQMYNSPLHFGNGTRLTVT.

This clonotype was detected a few times. The chain uses TRBV10-3 and TRBJ2-1; 9 nucleotides match TRBD2. The CDR3 consists of 16 residues. J was trimmed by 1 base and V by 6 bases; bases with no gene match: 7. CDR1 is ENHRY and CDR2 is SYGVKD in the germline V gene. The CDR3 region is CAIRDSGGGSYNEQFF. The CDR3 DNA sequence: TGTGCCATCAGAGATAGCGGGGGAGGGTCCTACAATGAGCAGTTCTTC.

This chain joins TRBV27 and TRBJ1-5, with 8 positions matching TRBD1. V dropped 3 bases and J dropped 11; count of bases not matched to a gene: 6. Per germline, CDR1 MNHEY and CDR2 SMNVEV (reference sequence). The CDR3 spans 13 residues. CDR3 nucleotide sequence: TGTGCCAGCAGTTTTGGACAGGGATTATCCCAGCATTTT. It translates to CASSFGQGLSQHF.

Many counts were recorded for this clonotype. CDR3 region: CSAAGPSPYEQYF. The CDR3 nucleotides are TGCAGCGCGGCCGGGCCTTCACCTTACGAGCAGTACTTC. The rearrangement joins TRBV29-1 to TRBJ2-7; no clear D gene. Germline loops: CDR1 SQVTM, CDR2 ANQGSEA. V dropped 7 bases and J dropped 4 bases, with 17 bases sitting between them. CDR3 size: 13 residues.

This clonotype was seen a few times. The chain is built from TRBV20-1 and TRBJ1-5; no reliable D call. The germline V gene encodes CDR1 DFQATT and CDR2 SNEGSKA (reference sequence). There are 14 residues in the CDR3. Trimming pared 6 bases from V and 4 bases from J, leaving 16 bases between. CDR3: CSARKAVRNQPQHF. The CDR3 region has the DNA TGCAGTGCCCGTAAGGCGGTGAGAAATCAGCCCCAGCATTTT.

The chain links TRBV29-1 to TRBJ1-1; TRBD1 aligns across 9 bases. CDR1 and CDR2 (germline): SQVTM, ANQGSEA. The CDR3 loop spans 13 amino acids. Trimming at V came to 3 bases and at J to 4 bases, leaving 3 bases not matched to a gene. The CDR3 DNA is TGCAGCGTTGAGGCGACAGGGGGCACTGAAGCTTTCTTT. Translating gives CSVEATGGTEAFF.

The sample holds a few counts of this clonotype. This sequence joins TRBV7-6 and TRBJ2-2; the match to TRBD1 covers 7 bases. The CDR3 is made up of 16 amino acids. Trimming removed 4 bases from V and 4 bases from J; junction bases left unmatched: 9. From germline, CDR1 is SGHVS and CDR2 FNYEAQ. CDR3: CASSSPRDSRTGELFF. For the CDR3, the DNA is TGTGCCAGCAGCTCCCCACGGGACAGCCGCACCGGGGAGCTGTTTTTT.

This clonotype has only a few counts. This chain connects TRBV20-1 to TRBJ2-7; D ambiguous. V was cut by 1 base and J by 7 bases, with 17 bases left in between. The CDR3 is made up of 14 amino acids. Per germline, CDR1 DFQATT and CDR2 SNEGSKA (reference sequence). The CDR3 sequence: CSARVGVGVGEQYF. The CDR3 region has the DNA TGCAGTGCTAGAGTCGGTGTAGGTGTGGGGGAGCAGTACTTC.

The chain carries TRBV13 and TRBJ2-1; weak D call: TRBD2 (6 bases). Trimming removed 5 bases at V and 6 bases at J, with 20 bases between. Germline V lookup: CDR1 PRHDT, CDR2 FYEKMQ (reference sequence). The CDR3 consists of 16 residues. For the CDR3, the DNA is TGTGCCAGCAGCCCCCGGGCTTTGCGGGGCACCAATGAGCAGTTCTTC. Translated, it gives CASSPRALRGTNEQFF. Looking up the rest from reference TRBV13 and TRBJ2-1 gives the full variable domain: AAGVIQSPRHLIKEKRETATLKCYPIPRHDTVYWYQQGPGQDPQFLISFYEKMQSDKGSIPDRFSAQQFSDYHSELNMSSLELGDSALYFCASSPRALRGTNEQFFGPGTRLTVL.

This sequence joins TRBV12-3 or TRBV12-4 and TRBJ1-5, with D possibly being TRBD1 (5 bases). The ends were cut back, 8 bases at V and 0 bases at J, with 11 bases in the middle. The CDR3 sequence is 14 residues long. The CDR3 loop reads CASGPDTSNQPQHF. For the CDR3, the DNA is TGTGCCAGCGGCCCGGACACTAGCAATCAGCCCCAGCATTTT.

Of note for this clonotype: A much bigger clone sits one base away, suggesting this may be a read error. The chain links TRBV3-1 to TRBJ2-3; tentatively, D is TRBD2 (6 bases). V lost 1 base and J lost 7, with 9 bases in between. The CDR3 covers 13 residues. Looked up from germline, CDR1 is LGHDT and CDR2 is YNNKEL (reference sequence). The CDR3, as DNA: TGTGCCAGCAGCCAAGGGGGGGTTAATACGCAGTATTTT. Amino acid sequence: CASSQGGVNTQYF.

This clonotype was detected only a few times. The chain carries TRBV6-5 and TRBJ2-7; 7 bases are a match to TRBD1. Trimming cost V 4 bases and J 5 bases; bases outside gene matches: 8. Germline loops: CDR1 MNHEY, CDR2 SVGAGI. This CDR3 region has 14 residues. The CDR3 DNA reads as TGTGCCAGCAGTTGGGACAGTACCTTAGACGAGCAGTACTTC. This codes for CASSWDSTLDEQYF.

The gene calls are TRBV7-9 and TRBJ2-3; the D gene is possibly TRBD2 (5 bases). V gave up 5 bases and J gave up 2 bases, with 11 bases separating them. The CDR3 totals 14 residues. Looked up from germline, CDR1 is SEHNR and CDR2 is FQNEAQ (reference sequence). CDR3 nucleotide sequence: TGTGCCAGCAGCCGCGGAGGTGCCACAGATACGCAGTATTTT. This translates into CASSRGGATDTQYF.

The chain combines TRBV7-2 with TRBJ2-1, with 10 bases that match TRBD2. This CDR3 has 14 amino acids. Germline lookup yields CDR1 SGHTA and CDR2 FQGNSA. Unmatched junction bases numbered 5, after V lost 3 bases and J lost 9 bases. The CDR3 bases are TGTGCCAGCAGCTTCCAGCGGGAGGGCCGTGAGCAGTTCTTC. Its protein product is CASSFQREGREQFF.

This clonotype has just a few counts. The chain combines TRBV6-1 with TRBJ2-7; 10 bases are a match to TRBD1. The CDR3 runs to 15 residues. J was trimmed by 3 bases and V by 6 bases; bases with no gene match: 8. Germline V lookup: CDR1 MNHNS, CDR2 SASEGT. The CDR3 is CASSPTDRGFYEQYF. DNA of the CDR3: TGTGCCAGCAGCCCGACGGACAGGGGGTTCTACGAGCAGTACTTC.

The table lists this clonotype with a few counts. The V gene is TRBV6-6, the J gene TRBJ2-2; 7 bases are a match to TRBD1. The CDR3 length is 13 residues. Germline CDR1 is MNHNY and CDR2 is SVGAGI (reference sequence). V shed 8 bases, J shed 5 bases, and the junction held 5 bases outside the gene matches. The CDR3 DNA sequence: TGTGCCAGCGCCATGGGACAGACCGGGGAGCTGTTTTTT. It specifies CASAMGQTGELFF.

The chain recombines TRBV15 with TRBJ2-2; 7 bases match TRBD2. The J segment lost 0 bases and the V segment lost 8 bases, leaving 6 bases of the junction unmatched. Germline assignment: CDR1 LNHNV and CDR2 YYDKDF (reference sequence). The CDR3 is 15 amino acids. The CDR3 loop is CATVGGGANTGELFF. The CDR3 nucleotides read TGTGCCACCGTGGGCGGGGGAGCGAACACCGGGGAGCTGTTTTTT.

The V call is TRBV5-6, the J call TRBJ2-5, with a weak D call TRBD2 (5 bases). Per the germline V gene, CDR1 is SGHDT and CDR2 is YYEEEE. The length of the CDR3 is 13 residues. Trimming removed 6 bases from V and 3 bases from J, with 12 bases in between. DNA of the CDR3: TGTGCCAGCATCTACGACGGGGAAGAGACCCAGTACTTC. Its protein is CASIYDGEETQYF.

This clonotype was counted between two and nine times. Written as DNA, the CDR3 is TGTGCCAGCAGCCCCCAAGGAAGCGGGAGGACAGATACGCAGTATTTT. This codes for CASSPQGSGRTDTQYF. The gene calls are TRBV7-2 and TRBJ2-3; 9 bases match TRBD2. This CDR3 comprises 16 residues. The junction had 9 bases not matched to a gene; V was cut back by 5 bases and J by 3 bases. Germline V gene sequence: CDR1 SGHTA, CDR2 FQGNSA.

This chain joins TRBV20-1 and TRBJ2-1, with 8 bases matching TRBD2. V was clipped by 5 bases and J by 8 bases; unmatched bases: 2. The CDR3 has 11 residues. Germline V lookup: CDR1 DFQATT, CDR2 SNEGSKA (reference sequence). The CDR3 DNA sequence: TGCAGTGCTGGACTAGCCGATGAGCAGTTCTTC. Protein product: CSAGLADEQFF.

There are a few counts of this clonotype. The chain employs TRBV5-1 and TRBJ2-7, with a weak D call TRBD1 (6 bases). Trimming took off 6 bases at V and 5 bases at J, with 18 bases between the two ends. Germline CDR1 SGHRS, CDR2 YFSETQ. The CDR3 covers 14 residues. The DNA for the CDR3 is TGCGCCAGCACCTCGGTGGGGGCCAGCCACGAGCAGTACTTC. It is translated as CASTSVGASHEQYF.

The chain couples TRBV6-5 to TRBJ2-3; D unresolved. V shed 6 bases and J shed 5 bases, with 9 bases lying between them. This CDR3 has 12 amino acids. CDR1 and CDR2 (germline): MNHEY, SVGAGI. The CDR3 region has the DNA TGTGCCAGCAGAGGGATGGAAGATACGCAGTATTTT. Its protein product is CASRGMEDTQYF.

The chain has TRBV5-6 and TRBJ2-1; 14 bases match TRBD2. Germline CDR1 reads SGHDT; CDR2 reads YYEEEE. V shed 2 bases, J shed 8 bases, and the junction held 6 bases outside the gene matches. The length of the CDR3 is 16 residues. The CDR3 loop reads CASSFLGTSGSHEQFF. The CDR3 DNA reads as TGTGCCAGCAGCTTTCTCGGGACTAGCGGGAGCCATGAGCAGTTCTTC.